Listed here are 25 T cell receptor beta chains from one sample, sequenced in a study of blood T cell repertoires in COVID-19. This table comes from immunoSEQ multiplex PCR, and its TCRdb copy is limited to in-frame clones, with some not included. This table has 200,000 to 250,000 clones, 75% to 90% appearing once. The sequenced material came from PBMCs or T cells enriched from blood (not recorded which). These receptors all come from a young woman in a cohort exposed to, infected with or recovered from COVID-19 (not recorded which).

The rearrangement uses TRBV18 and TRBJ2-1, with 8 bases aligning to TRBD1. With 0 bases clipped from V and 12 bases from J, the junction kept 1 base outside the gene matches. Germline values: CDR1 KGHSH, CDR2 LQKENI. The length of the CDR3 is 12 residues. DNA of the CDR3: TGTGCCAGCTCACCACCACAGGGGGTGCAGTTCTTC. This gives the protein CASSPPQGVQFF.

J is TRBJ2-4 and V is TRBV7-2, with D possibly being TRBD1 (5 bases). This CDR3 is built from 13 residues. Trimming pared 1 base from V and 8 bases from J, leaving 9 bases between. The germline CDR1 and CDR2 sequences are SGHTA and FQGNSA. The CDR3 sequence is CASSLEGWDIQYF. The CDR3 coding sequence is TGTGCCAGCAGCTTAGAGGGGTGGGACATTCAGTACTTC.

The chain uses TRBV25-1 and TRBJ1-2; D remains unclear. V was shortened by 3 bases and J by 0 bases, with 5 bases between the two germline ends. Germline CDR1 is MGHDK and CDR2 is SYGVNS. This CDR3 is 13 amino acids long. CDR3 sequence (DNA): TGTGCCAGCAGTGATTCGGCTAACTATGGCTACACCTTC. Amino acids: CASSDSANYGYTF.

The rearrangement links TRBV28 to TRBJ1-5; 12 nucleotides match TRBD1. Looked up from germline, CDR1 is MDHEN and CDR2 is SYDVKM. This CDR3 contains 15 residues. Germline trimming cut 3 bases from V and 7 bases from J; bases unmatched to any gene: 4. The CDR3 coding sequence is TGTGCCAGCAGTTTGGGACAGGGGGCGAAACAGCCCCAGCATTTT. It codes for CASSLGQGAKQPQHF. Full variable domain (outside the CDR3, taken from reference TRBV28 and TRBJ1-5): DVKVTQSSRYLVKRTGEKVFLECVQDMDHENMFWYRQDPGLGLRLIYFSYDVKMKEKGDIPEGYSVSREKKERFSLILESASTNQTSMYLCASSLGQGAKQPQHFGDGTRLSIL.

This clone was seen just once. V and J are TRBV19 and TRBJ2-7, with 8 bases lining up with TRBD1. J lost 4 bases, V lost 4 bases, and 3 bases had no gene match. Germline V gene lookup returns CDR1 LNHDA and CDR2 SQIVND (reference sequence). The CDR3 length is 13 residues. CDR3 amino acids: CASSTGGRYEQYF. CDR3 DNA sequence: TGTGCCAGTAGTACAGGGGGCAGGTACGAGCAGTACTTC.

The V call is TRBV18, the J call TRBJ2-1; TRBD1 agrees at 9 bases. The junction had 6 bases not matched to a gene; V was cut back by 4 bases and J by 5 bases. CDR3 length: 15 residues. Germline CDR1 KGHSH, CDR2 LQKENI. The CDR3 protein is CASSLGQGFNNEQFF. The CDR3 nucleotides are TGTGCCAGCTCACTGGGACAGGGTTTTAACAATGAGCAGTTCTTC.

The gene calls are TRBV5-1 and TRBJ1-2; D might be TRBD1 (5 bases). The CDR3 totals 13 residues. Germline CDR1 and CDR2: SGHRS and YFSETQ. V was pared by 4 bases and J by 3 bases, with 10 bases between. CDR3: CASSNTGDYGYTF. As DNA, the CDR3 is TGCGCCAGCAGCAATACAGGAGACTATGGCTACACCTTC.

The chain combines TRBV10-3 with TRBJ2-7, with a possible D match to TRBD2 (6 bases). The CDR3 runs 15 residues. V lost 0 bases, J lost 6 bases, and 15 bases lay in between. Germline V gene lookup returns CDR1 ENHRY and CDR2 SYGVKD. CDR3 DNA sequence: TGTGCCATCAGTGAGTCCGGGACTTGGATTGGCGAGCAGTACTTC. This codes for CAISESGTWIGEQYF.

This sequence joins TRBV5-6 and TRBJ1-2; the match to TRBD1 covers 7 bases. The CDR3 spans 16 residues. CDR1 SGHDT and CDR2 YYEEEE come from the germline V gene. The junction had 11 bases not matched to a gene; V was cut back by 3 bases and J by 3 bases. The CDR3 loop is CASSYPTGIKDYGYTF. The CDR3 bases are TGTGCCAGCAGCTACCCGACAGGGATTAAGGACTATGGCTACACCTTC.

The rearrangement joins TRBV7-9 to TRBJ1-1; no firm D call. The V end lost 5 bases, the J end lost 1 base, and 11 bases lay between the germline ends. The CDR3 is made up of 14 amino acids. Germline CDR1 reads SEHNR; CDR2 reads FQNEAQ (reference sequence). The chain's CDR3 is CASSPAEANTEAFF. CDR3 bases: TGTGCCAGCAGCCCTGCGGAGGCGAACACTGAAGCTTTCTTT.

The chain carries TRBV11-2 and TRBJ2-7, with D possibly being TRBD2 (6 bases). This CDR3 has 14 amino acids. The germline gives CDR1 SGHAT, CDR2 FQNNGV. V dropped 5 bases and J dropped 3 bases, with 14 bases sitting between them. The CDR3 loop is CASSLGLFLYEQYF. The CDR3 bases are TGTGCCAGCAGCCTCGGACTATTTCTCTACGAGCAGTACTTC.

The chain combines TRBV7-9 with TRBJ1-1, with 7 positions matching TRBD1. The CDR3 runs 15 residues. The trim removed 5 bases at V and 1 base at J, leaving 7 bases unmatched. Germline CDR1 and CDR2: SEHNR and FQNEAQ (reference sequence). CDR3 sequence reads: CASSHKRTGNTEAFF. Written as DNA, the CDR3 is TGTGCCAGCAGCCATAAACGGACAGGGAACACTGAAGCTTTCTTT.

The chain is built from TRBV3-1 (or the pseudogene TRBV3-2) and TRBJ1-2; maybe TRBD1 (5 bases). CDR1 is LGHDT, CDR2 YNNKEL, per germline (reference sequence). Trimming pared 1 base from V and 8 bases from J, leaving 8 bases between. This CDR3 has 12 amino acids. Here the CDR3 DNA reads TGTGCCAGCAGCCAAGCAGGGCGAGGCTACACCTTC. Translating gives CASSQAGRGYTF.

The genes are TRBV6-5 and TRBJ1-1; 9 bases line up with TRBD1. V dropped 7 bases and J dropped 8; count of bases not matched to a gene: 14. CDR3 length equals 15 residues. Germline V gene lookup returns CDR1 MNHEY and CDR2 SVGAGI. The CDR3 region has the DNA TGTGCCAGCACCTCTCCCAGGGACAGGGTGGCGGAAGCTTTCTTT. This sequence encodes CASTSPRDRVAEAFF.

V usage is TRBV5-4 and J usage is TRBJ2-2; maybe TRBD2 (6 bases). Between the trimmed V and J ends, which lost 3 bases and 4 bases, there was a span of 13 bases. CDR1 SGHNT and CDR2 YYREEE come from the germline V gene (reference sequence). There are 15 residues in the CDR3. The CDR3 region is CASSSPGRLTGELFF. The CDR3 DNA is TGTGCCAGCAGCTCCCCCGGGAGACTCACCGGGGAGCTGTTTTTT.

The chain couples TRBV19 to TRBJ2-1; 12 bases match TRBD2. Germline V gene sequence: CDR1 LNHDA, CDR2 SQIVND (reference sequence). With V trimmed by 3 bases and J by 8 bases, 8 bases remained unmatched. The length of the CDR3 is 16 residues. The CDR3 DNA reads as TGTGCCAGTAGTATGACTAGCGGGAGAGGCTTGGATGAGCAGTTCTTC. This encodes CASSMTSGRGLDEQFF.

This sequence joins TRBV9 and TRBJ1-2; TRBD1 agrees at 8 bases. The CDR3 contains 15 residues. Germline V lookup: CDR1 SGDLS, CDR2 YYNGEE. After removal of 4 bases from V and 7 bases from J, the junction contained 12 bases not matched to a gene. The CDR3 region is CASSPRGQVFGGYTF. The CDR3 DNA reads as TGTGCCAGCAGCCCTCGGGGACAGGTCTTCGGTGGCTACACCTTC.

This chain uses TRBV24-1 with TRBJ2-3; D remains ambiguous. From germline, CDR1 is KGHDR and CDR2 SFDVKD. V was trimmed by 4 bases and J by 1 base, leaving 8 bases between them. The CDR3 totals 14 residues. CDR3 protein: CATSEVSRTDTQYF. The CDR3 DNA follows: TGTGCCACCAGTGAGGTCAGTCGCACAGATACGCAGTATTTT.

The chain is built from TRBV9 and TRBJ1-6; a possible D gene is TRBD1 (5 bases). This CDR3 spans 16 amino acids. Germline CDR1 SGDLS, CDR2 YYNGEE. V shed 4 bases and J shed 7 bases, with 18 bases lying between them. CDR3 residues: CASSTRTKGWNSPLHF. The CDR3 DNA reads TGTGCCAGCAGCACCCGGACAAAAGGATGGAATTCACCCCTCCACTTT.

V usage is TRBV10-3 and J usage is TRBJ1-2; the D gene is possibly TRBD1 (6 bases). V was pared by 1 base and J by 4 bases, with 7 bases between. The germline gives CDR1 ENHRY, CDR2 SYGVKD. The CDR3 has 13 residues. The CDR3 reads CAISELGGYGYTF. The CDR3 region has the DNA TGTGCCATCAGTGAGTTAGGGGGCTATGGCTACACCTTC.

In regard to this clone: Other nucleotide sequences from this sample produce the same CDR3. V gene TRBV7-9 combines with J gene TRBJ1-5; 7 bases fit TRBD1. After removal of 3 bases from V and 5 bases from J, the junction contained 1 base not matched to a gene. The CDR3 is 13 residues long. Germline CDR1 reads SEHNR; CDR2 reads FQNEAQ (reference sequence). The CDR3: CASSFDRDQPQHF. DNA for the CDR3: TGTGCCAGCAGCTTCGACAGGGATCAGCCCCAGCATTTT.

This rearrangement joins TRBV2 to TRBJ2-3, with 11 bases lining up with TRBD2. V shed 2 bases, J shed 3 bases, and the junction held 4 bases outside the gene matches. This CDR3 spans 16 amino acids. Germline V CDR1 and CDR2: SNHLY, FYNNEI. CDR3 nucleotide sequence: TGTGCCAGCAGTGAACTAGCGGGAGGATTAACAGATACGCAGTATTTT. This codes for CASSELAGGLTDTQYF.

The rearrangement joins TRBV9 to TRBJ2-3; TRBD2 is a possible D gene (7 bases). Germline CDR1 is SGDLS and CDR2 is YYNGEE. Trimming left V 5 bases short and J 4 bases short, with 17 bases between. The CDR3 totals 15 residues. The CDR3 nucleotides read TGTGCCAGCAGTGAGGGGGGGAGGACCCCAGATACGCAGTATTTT. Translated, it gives CASSEGGRTPDTQYF. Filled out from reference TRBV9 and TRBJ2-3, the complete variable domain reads DSGVTQTPKHLITATGQRVTLRCSPRSGDLSVYWYQQSLDQGLQFLIQYYNGEERAKGNILERFSAQQFPDLHSELNLSSLELGDSALYFCASSEGGRTPDTQYFGPGTRLTVL.

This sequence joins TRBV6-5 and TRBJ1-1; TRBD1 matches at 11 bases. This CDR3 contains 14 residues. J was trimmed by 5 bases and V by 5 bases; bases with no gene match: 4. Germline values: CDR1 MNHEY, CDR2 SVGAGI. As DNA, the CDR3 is TGTGCCAGCAGTCCGGGACAGGGGGGGACTGAAGCTTTCTTT. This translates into CASSPGQGGTEAFF.

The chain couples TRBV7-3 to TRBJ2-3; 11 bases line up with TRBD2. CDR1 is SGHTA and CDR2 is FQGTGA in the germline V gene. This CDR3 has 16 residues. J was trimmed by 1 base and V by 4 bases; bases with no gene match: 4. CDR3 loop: CASSSTSGKGTDTQYF. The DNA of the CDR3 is TGTGCCAGCAGCTCGACTAGCGGGAAGGGCACAGATACGCAGTATTTT.